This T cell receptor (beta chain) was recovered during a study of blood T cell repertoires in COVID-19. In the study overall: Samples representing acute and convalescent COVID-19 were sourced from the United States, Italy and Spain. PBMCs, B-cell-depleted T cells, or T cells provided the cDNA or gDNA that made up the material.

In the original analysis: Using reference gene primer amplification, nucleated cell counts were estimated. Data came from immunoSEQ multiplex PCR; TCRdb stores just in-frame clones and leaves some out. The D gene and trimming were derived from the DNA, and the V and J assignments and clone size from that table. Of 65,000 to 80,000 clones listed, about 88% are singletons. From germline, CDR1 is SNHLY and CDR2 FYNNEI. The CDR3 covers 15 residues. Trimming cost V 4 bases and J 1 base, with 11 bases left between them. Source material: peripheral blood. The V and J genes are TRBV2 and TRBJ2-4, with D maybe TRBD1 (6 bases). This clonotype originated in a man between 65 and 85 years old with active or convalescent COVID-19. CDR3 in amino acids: CASSAEQGAKNIQYF. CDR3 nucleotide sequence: TGTGCCAGCAGTGCAGAACAGGGCGCCAAAAACATTCAGTACTTC. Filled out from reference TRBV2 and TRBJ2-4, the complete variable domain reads EPEVTQTPSHQVTQMGQEVILRCVPISNHLYFYWYRQILGQKVEFLVSFYNNEISEKSEIFDDQFSVERPDGSNFTLKIRSTKLEDSAMYFCASSAEQGAKNIQYFGAGTRLSVL.